Detailed here is one TCR beta chain. This sample stems from a study of T cell responses to AZD1222 COVID-19 vaccine. Only in-frame clones appear in the TCRdb table, and some are missing; sequencing was by immunoSEQ multiplex PCR. The repertoire holds 100,000 to 150,000 clones, with about nine tenths as singletons. This CDR3 region has 15 residues. Trimming left V 6 bases short and J 0 bases short, with 12 bases between. Looked up from germline, CDR1 is LNHNV and CDR2 is YYDKDF (reference sequence). Here the sequenced sample was peripheral blood, taken on day 0 of AZD1222 vaccination. This chain links TRBV15 with TRBJ1-3; TRBD1 might be the D (5 bases). The TCR originated in an adult in good health. CDR3: CATRSEGLSGNTIYF. The CDR3 bases are TGTGCCACCAGGTCTGAGGGGCTCTCTGGAAACACCATATATTTT. Complete variable domain (other parts from reference TRBV15 and TRBJ1-3): DAMVIQNPRYQVTQFGKPVTLSCSQTLNHNVMYWYQQKSSQAPKLLFHYYDKDFNNEADTPDNFQSRRPNTSFCFLDIRSPGLGDTAMYLCATRSEGLSGNTIYFGEGSWLTVV.